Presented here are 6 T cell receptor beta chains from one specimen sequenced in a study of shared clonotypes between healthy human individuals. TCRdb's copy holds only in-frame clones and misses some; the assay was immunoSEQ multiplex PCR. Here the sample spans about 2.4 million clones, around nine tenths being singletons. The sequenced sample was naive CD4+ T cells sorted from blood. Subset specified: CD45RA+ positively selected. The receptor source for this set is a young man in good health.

The CDR3 loop is CASSFGPSSGNTIYF. CDR3 nucleotides: TGTGCCAGCAGCTTCGGACCGTCCTCTGGAAACACCATATATTTT. The chain carries TRBV13 and TRBJ1-3; no firm D call. From germline, CDR1 is PRHDT and CDR2 FYEKMQ (reference sequence). Trimming cost V 3 bases and J 0 bases, with 9 bases left between them. The CDR3 length is 15 residues.

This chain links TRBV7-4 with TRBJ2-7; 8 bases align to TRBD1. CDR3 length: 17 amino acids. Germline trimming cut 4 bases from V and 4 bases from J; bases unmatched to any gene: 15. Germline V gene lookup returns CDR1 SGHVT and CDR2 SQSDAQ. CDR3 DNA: TGTGCCAGCAGCTCTGTAGAAATGGACAGGGAGTGGTACGAGCAGTACTTC. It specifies CASSSVEMDREWYEQYF. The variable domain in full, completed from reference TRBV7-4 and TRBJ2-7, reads GAGVSQSPRYKVAKRGRDVALRCDSISGHVTLYWYRQTLGQGSEVLTYSQSDAQRDKSGRPSGRFSAERPERSVSTLKIQRTEQGDSAVYLCASSSVEMDREWYEQYFGPGTRLTVT.

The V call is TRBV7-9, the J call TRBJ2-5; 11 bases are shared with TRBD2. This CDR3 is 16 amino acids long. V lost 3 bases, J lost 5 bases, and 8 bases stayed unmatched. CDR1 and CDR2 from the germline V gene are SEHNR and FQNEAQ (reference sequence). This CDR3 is CASSFPTSGEGETQYF. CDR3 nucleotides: TGTGCCAGCAGCTTCCCGACTAGCGGGGAGGGGGAGACCCAGTACTTC.

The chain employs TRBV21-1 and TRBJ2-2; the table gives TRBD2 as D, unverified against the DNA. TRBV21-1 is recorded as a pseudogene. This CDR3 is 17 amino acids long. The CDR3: CASSKVVRTWNTGELFF. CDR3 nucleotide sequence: TGTGCCAGCAGCAAAGTTGTCAGGACTTGGAACACCGGGGAGCTGTTTTTT.

Here the CDR3 reads CASSPRGTSGDSKNIQYF. CDR3 sequence (DNA): TGCGCCAGCAGCCCCAGAGGTACTAGCGGGGACTCCAAAAACATTCAGTACTTC. This chain connects TRBV4-1 to TRBJ2-4; 10 bases are shared with TRBD2. With V trimmed by 4 bases and J by 2 bases, 11 bases remained unmatched. Germline V gives CDR1 MGHRA, CDR2 YSYEKL. The CDR3 length is 18 residues.

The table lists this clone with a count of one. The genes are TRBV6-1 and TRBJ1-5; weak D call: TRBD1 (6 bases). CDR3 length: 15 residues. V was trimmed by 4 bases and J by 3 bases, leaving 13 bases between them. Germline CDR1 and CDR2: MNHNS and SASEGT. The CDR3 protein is CASSGAQGPNQPQHF. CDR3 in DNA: TGTGCCAGCAGTGGGGCCCAGGGGCCCAATCAGCCCCAGCATTTT.